A selection of T cell receptor beta chains follows, all from one sample in a study of shared clonotypes between healthy human individuals. TCRdb keeps only in-frame clones here, not all; method: immunoSEQ multiplex PCR. The data contain roughly 2 million clones, 85% to 95% of them singletons. Material: naive CD8+ T cells sorted from blood. The receptors were sampled from a man aged 18 to 35 in good health. Both conserved end residues are part of each CDR3. Fields, in order: CDR3 length, J gene, V gene, clone size, D gene, CDR3 DNA, CDR3 protein. The D gene is left open where the match is weak. The size of a clone is reported for some rows only, either as once, few or many, or as a class for expanded clones.

CDR3 length: 16
J gene: TRBJ2-7
V gene: TRBV10-3
clone size: NA
D gene: TRBD1
CDR3 DNA: TGTGCCATCAGTGAGCCCACGGGACAGCGGTTTTACGAGCAGTACTTC
CDR3 protein: CAISEPTGQRFYEQYF

CDR3 length: 12
J gene: TRBJ1-6
V gene: TRBV9
clone size: NA
D gene: NA
CDR3 DNA: TGTGCCAGCAGCGCCGGAGGTTCACCCCTCCACTTT
CDR3 protein: CASSAGGSPLHF

CDR3 length: 12
J gene: TRBJ2-1
V gene: TRBV2
clone size: NA
D gene: NA
CDR3 DNA: TGTGCCAGCAGTGAAGATCAGGATGAGCAGTTCTTC
CDR3 protein: CASSEDQDEQFF

CDR3 length: 10
J gene: TRBJ2-1
V gene: TRBV30
clone size: NA
D gene: NA
CDR3 DNA: TGTGCCTGGAGTGATCGGGACCAGTTCTTC
CDR3 protein: CAWSDRDQFF

CDR3 length: 13
J gene: TRBJ2-1
V gene: TRBV11-2
clone size: NA
D gene: NA
CDR3 DNA: TGTGCCAGCAGCTTAGCAGGGGACAATGAGCAGTTCTTC
CDR3 protein: CASSLAGDNEQFF

CDR3 length: 17
J gene: TRBJ1-6
V gene: TRBV4-3
clone size: NA
D gene: TRBD1
CDR3 DNA: TGCGCCAGCAGCCAAGATTGGGACAGCTCCTATAATTCACCCCTCCACTTT
CDR3 protein: CASSQDWDSSYNSPLHF

CDR3 length: 15
J gene: TRBJ2-3
V gene: TRBV6-5
clone size: NA
D gene: TRBD1
CDR3 DNA: TGTGCCAGCAGTCAAGGGACAGCTGGGCCAGATACGCAGTATTTT
CDR3 protein: CASSQGTAGPDTQYF

CDR3 length: 16
J gene: TRBJ2-1
V gene: TRBV25-1
clone size: NA
D gene: TRBD2
CDR3 DNA: TGTGCCAGCAGTGGCTGGGGACTAGCGGGAGCGGGCGAGCAGTTCTTC
CDR3 protein: CASSGWGLAGAGEQFF

CDR3 length: 18
J gene: TRBJ1-4
V gene: TRBV7-4
clone size: NA
D gene: TRBD1
CDR3 DNA: TGTGCCAGCAGCTTCCTGGGACAGGGGGCGTCTGCTAATGAAAAACTGTTTTTT
CDR3 protein: CASSFLGQGASANEKLFF

CDR3 length: 13
J gene: TRBJ1-4
V gene: TRBV6-6
clone size: NA
D gene: NA
CDR3 DNA: TGTGCCAGCAGTTCTGGCCCTAATGAAAAACTGTTTTTT
CDR3 protein: CASSSGPNEKLFF

CDR3 length: 17
J gene: TRBJ2-3
V gene: TRBV4-3
clone size: NA
D gene: NA
CDR3 DNA: TGCGCCAGCAGCCAAGATGCTACTAGCTATAGCACAGATACGCAGTATTTT
CDR3 protein: CASSQDATSYSTDTQYF

CDR3 length: 15
J gene: TRBJ2-3
V gene: TRBV7-9
clone size: NA
D gene: TRBD2
CDR3 DNA: TGTGCCAGCAGCTCCTCTAGCGGCAGCACAGATACGCAGTATTTT
CDR3 protein: CASSSSSGSTDTQYF

CDR3 length: 12
J gene: TRBJ1-4
V gene: TRBV7-8
clone size: NA
D gene: NA
CDR3 DNA: TGTGCCAGCAGCTTATTCCGGGAAAAACTGTTTTTT
CDR3 protein: CASSLFREKLFF

CDR3 length: 15
J gene: TRBJ2-7
V gene: TRBV4-1
clone size: NA
D gene: NA
CDR3 DNA: TGCGCCAGCAGCCAAGTAGGAGGCCACACCTACGAGCAGTACTTC
CDR3 protein: CASSQVGGHTYEQYF

CDR3 length: 12
J gene: TRBJ1-2
V gene: TRBV28
clone size: NA
D gene: NA
CDR3 DNA: TGTGCCAGCAGTTTATGGAACTATGGCTACACCTTC
CDR3 protein: CASSLWNYGYTF

CDR3 length: 15
J gene: TRBJ2-7
V gene: TRBV7-2
clone size: NA
D gene: TRBD2
CDR3 DNA: TGTGCCAGCAGCTTAGAGACTAGCGGTACCTACGAGCAGTACTTC
CDR3 protein: CASSLETSGTYEQYF

CDR3 length: 13
J gene: TRBJ2-7
V gene: TRBV27
clone size: NA
D gene: TRBD1
CDR3 DNA: TGTGCCAGCAAGGGGACAGGGGCCTACGAGCAGTACTTC
CDR3 protein: CASKGTGAYEQYF

CDR3 length: 18
J gene: TRBJ1-2
V gene: TRBV11-2
clone size: NA
D gene: TRBD1
CDR3 DNA: TGTGCCAGCAGCTTTCCCTCCCTACGAGGACAGGGGGCGCTTGGCTACACCTTC
CDR3 protein: CASSFPSLRGQGALGYTF

CDR3 length: 14
J gene: TRBJ2-7
V gene: TRBV13
clone size: once
D gene: TRBD1
CDR3 DNA: TGTGCCAGCAGCTCGGGACAGGGATCCTACGAGCAGTACTTC
CDR3 protein: CASSSGQGSYEQYF

CDR3 length: 15
J gene: TRBJ1-6
V gene: TRBV6-5
clone size: few
D gene: TRBD1
CDR3 DNA: TGTGCCAGCGGGGATTTGGACAGGAGGAATTCACCCCTCCACTTT
CDR3 protein: CASGDLDRRNSPLHF

CDR3 length: 16
J gene: TRBJ2-7
V gene: TRBV10-2
clone size: once
D gene: TRBD2
CDR3 DNA: TGCGCCAGCAGTGAAGTAGCGGGAGGTGACTCCTACGAGCAGTACTTC
CDR3 protein: CASSEVAGGDSYEQYF

CDR3 length: 13
J gene: TRBJ2-5
V gene: TRBV2
clone size: NA
D gene: NA
CDR3 DNA: TGTGCCAGCAGTGGTGATAGGGGGGAGACCCAGTACTTC
CDR3 protein: CASSGDRGETQYF

CDR3 length: 13
J gene: TRBJ2-7
V gene: TRBV4-1
clone size: NA
D gene: NA
CDR3 DNA: TGCGCCAGCAGCCAATTACTTGTCTACGAGCAGTACTTC
CDR3 protein: CASSQLLVYEQYF

CDR3 length: 15
J gene: TRBJ1-2
V gene: TRBV7-9
clone size: NA
D gene: NA
CDR3 DNA: TGTGCCAGCAGCCCTGACCTACGGGACGGCGATGGCTACACCTTC
CDR3 protein: CASSPDLRDGDGYTF